Here is one T cell receptor (beta chain) with its context. CDR1 and CDR2 from the germline V gene are MNHEY and SMNVEV (reference sequence). This CDR3 region has 14 residues. V lost 1 base to trimming and J lost 3 bases, with 6 bases between them. The data were obtained in a study of OX40 agonist ivuxolimab in advanced cancers. Study in general: Antecedent anti-PD-1, anti-PD-L1 or anti-CTLA-4 therapy was permissible, with under 50% having received some.

Only in-frame clones appear in the TCRdb table, and some are missing; sequencing was by immunoSEQ multiplex PCR. The table lists 45,000 to 65,000 clones, 75% to 90% of them singletons. This receptor was taken from an adult with an advanced solid tumor such as melanoma, head and neck, liver or kidney cancer. Sequences were derived from CD4+ or CD8+ T cells sorted from blood, sampled in a trial of the OX40 agonist ivuxolimab. The chain has TRBV27 and TRBJ2-2; D is uncertain. The CDR3 sequence is CASSLFGHTGELFF. The CDR3 DNA follows: TGTGCCAGCAGTTTATTTGGACACACCGGGGAGCTGTTTTTT.